The source of this T cell receptor (beta chain) is a study of post-analysis software for immune sequencing data. cDNA libraries of TCR beta carried unique molecular identifiers. TCRdb re-analysed the PCR reads in MiXCR, keeping a single row per CDR3 protein. This sample has hundreds of thousands of distinct CDR3 sequences, with roughly 40% found just once. In its sample, this clonotype was seen a few times. Its target is not known. The junction shows a germline mismatch at one end, possibly a read error. The germline CDR1 and CDR2 sequences are SGHRS and YFSETQ. This CDR3 has 16 residues. General study results and limits: A few TRBV segments appeared more often in patients than in controls, and TRBV5-6, TRBV5-1 and TRBV20-1 were among these. Clustering by F measure revealed strong co-clustering among samples prepared together in one batch.

The chain employs TRBV5-1 and TRBJ2-3; D could derive from TRBD1 or TRBD2 (9 bases each). Input material: blood. This clonotype originated in a girl under 18 with multiple sclerosis. The DNA for the CDR3 is TGTGCCAGCAGCCTAGCGGGGACAGGGCGCACAGATACGCAGTATTTT. The encoded protein is CASSLAGTGRTDTQYF.